This T cell receptor (beta chain) derives from a study of OX40 agonist ivuxolimab in advanced cancers. Turning to the study itself: Patients received the agonistic anti-OX40 (CD134) antibody ivuxolimab.

Data came from immunoSEQ multiplex PCR; TCRdb stores just in-frame clones and leaves some out. The profile shows roughly 61,000 clones, about 90% of them singletons. This CDR3 has 14 amino acids. The germline V gene encodes CDR1 MGHRA and CDR2 YSYEKL. V was clipped by 3 bases and J by 8 bases; unmatched bases: 7. The sample here was CD4+ or CD8+ T cells sorted from blood, taken in a trial of the OX40 agonist ivuxolimab. The chain joins TRBV4-1 to TRBJ2-1; 7 bases map to TRBD2. This clonotype was obtained from an adult with an advanced solid tumor such as melanoma, head and neck, liver or kidney cancer. The CDR3 loop is CASSQRGGFDEQFF. The CDR3 DNA follows: TGCGCCAGCAGCCAGAGGGGAGGGTTCGATGAGCAGTTCTTC.